The next 17 T cell receptor beta chains were all read from a single sample in a study of shared clonotypes between healthy human individuals. Assay: immunoSEQ multiplex PCR; the TCRdb copy retains only in-frame clones and omits some. The sample lists about 2.5 million clones, around 90% occurring once. The specimen was naive CD4+ T cells from PBMCs. The subset: CD45RA+ positively selected. Receptors originate from a man aged 18 to 30 in good health. Some clones in this sample may be carry-over from other donors' samples.

The J gene is TRBJ2-5, the V gene TRBV15; 11 nucleotides agree with TRBD1. The J segment lost 0 bases and the V segment lost 8 bases, leaving 8 bases of the junction unmatched. The CDR3 sequence is 16 residues long. Germline values: CDR1 LNHNV, CDR2 YYDKDF (reference sequence). In DNA, the CDR3 is TGTGCCACCCGGACAGGGGGCCCAACGTACCAAGAGACCCAGTACTTC. As protein: CATRTGGPTYQETQYF.

This chain links TRBV11-2 with TRBJ2-5; 10 positions agree with TRBD1. Per germline, CDR1 SGHAT and CDR2 FQNNGV. Trimming took 8 bases from V and 2 from J; bases not matched to a gene: 5. The CDR3 is 14 amino acids. The CDR3 protein is CASGDRGQQETQYF. In DNA form, the CDR3 reads TGTGCCAGCGGAGACAGGGGGCAACAAGAGACCCAGTACTTC.

V gene TRBV27 combines with J gene TRBJ2-7; 8 bases are a match to TRBD2. This CDR3 is built from 13 residues. With 8 bases clipped from V and 4 bases from J, the junction kept 7 bases outside the gene matches. Germline values: CDR1 MNHEY, CDR2 SMNVEV (reference sequence). The CDR3 protein is CASRSGGSYEQYF. Written as DNA, the CDR3 is TGTGCCAGCCGATCGGGGGGGTCATACGAGCAGTACTTC.

The J gene is TRBJ1-2, the V gene TRBV7-2; 8 positions agree with TRBD1. Germline-derived CDR1 and CDR2 are SGHTA and FQGNSA. The V and J ends lost 5 bases and 8 bases, in that order; junction bases with no gene match: 13. CDR3 length: 15 residues. In nucleotides, the CDR3 is TGTGCCAGCAGCCCGGACAGGGAAGCGACGTGGGGCTACACCTTC. Translation gives CASSPDREATWGYTF. Full variable domain (remainder filled in from reference TRBV7-2 and TRBJ1-2): GAGVSQSPSNKVTEKGKDVELRCDPISGHTALYWYRQSLGQGLEFLIYFQGNSAPDKSGLPSDRFSAERTGGSVSTLTIQRTQQEDSAVYLCASSPDREATWGYTFGSGTRLTVV.

The CDR3 sequence is CASSLAGRESYEQYF. CDR3 in DNA: TGCGCCAGCAGCTTGGCAGGCCGAGAGTCCTACGAGCAGTACTTC. The chain couples TRBV5-1 to TRBJ2-7, with no clear D. V lost 0 bases, J lost 1 base, and 11 bases lay in between. Per the germline V gene, CDR1 is SGHRS and CDR2 is YFSETQ. This CDR3 has 15 residues.

This chain joins TRBV12-2 and TRBJ2-7; the table names TRBD2, a call not compared with the DNA. TRBV12-2 is a pseudogene. The CDR3 loop spans 16 amino acids. In DNA form, the CDR3 reads TGTGCAAGTCGCTTTGCGGTCTCTAGCGGGAGTTACGAGCAGTACTTC. Translated: CASRFAVSSGSYEQYF.

This sequence joins TRBV28 and TRBJ1-5; TRBD1 matches at 11 bases. Looked up from germline, CDR1 is MDHEN and CDR2 is SYDVKM. After removal of 8 bases from V and 5 bases from J, the junction contained 2 bases not matched to a gene. The CDR3 length is 13 residues. Here the CDR3 reads CASGQGAHQPQHF. The DNA for the CDR3 is TGTGCCAGCGGACAGGGGGCCCATCAGCCCCAGCATTTT.

The V and J genes are TRBV5-4 and TRBJ2-3, with D hard to call. The CDR3 extends over 15 amino acids. The V gene lost 6 bases and the J gene lost 2 bases, with 16 bases spanning the gap. The germline V gene has CDR1 SGHNT and CDR2 YYREEE (reference sequence). CDR3: CASNDPKGNTDTQYF. In DNA form, the CDR3 reads TGTGCCAGCAACGATCCGAAGGGAAACACAGATACGCAGTATTTT.

With regard to this clone: This same CDR3 is encoded by further DNA sequences in the sample. The V call is TRBV7-2, the J call TRBJ2-7; 12 nucleotides match TRBD2. CDR1 and CDR2 (germline): SGHTA, FQGNSA. This CDR3 is 14 amino acids long. The V segment lost 5 bases and the J segment 4 bases; nucleotides outside the gene matches: 3. CDR3 sequence reads: CASSPLAGGYEQYF. The CDR3 bases are TGTGCCAGCAGCCCGCTAGCGGGAGGGTACGAGCAGTACTTC.

The chain recombines TRBV6-8 with TRBJ2-5, with D perhaps being TRBD1 or TRBD2 (5 bases each). Germline CDR1 MNHGY, CDR2 SAAAGT. The CDR3 contains 15 residues. Trimming left V 4 bases short and J 4 bases short, with 16 bases between. DNA of the CDR3: TGTGCCAGCAGTTTGGAGAGGGCAGGGAGAGAGACCCAGTACTTC. Translated: CASSLERAGRETQYF.

The chain links TRBV6-6 to TRBJ2-7; 9 bases agree with TRBD2. The ends lost 5 bases at V and 2 bases at J; junction bases unmatched: 4. From germline, CDR1 is MNHNY and CDR2 SVGAGI (reference sequence). The CDR3 runs to 14 residues. CDR3 residues: CASSGEREAYEQYF. The CDR3 DNA sequence: TGTGCCAGCAGTGGGGAGCGGGAGGCCTACGAGCAGTACTTC.

The chain couples TRBV2 to TRBJ2-1, with D maybe TRBD1 (6 bases). V was shortened by 5 bases and J by 10 bases, with 12 bases between the two germline ends. This CDR3 spans 12 amino acids. Germline assignment: CDR1 SNHLY and CDR2 FYNNEI. The CDR3 bases are TGTGCCAGCAGTCAGGACAGAGGAGAGCAGTTCTTC. Translated, it gives CASSQDRGEQFF. The whole variable domain, filled in from reference TRBV2 and TRBJ2-1, reads EPEVTQTPSHQVTQMGQEVILRCVPISNHLYFYWYRQILGQKVEFLVSFYNNEISEKSEIFDDQFSVERPDGSNFTLKIRSTKLEDSAMYFCASSQDRGEQFFGPGTRLTVL.

J is TRBJ2-2 and V is TRBV28; TRBD2 agrees at 7 bases. With V trimmed by 5 bases and J by 7 bases, 10 bases remained unmatched. Germline V gene sequence: CDR1 MDHEN, CDR2 SYDVKM. The CDR3 contains 15 residues. CDR3 protein: CASSLGGSRGGELFF. CDR3 nucleotide sequence: TGTGCCAGCAGTCTCGGGGGGAGCAGAGGCGGGGAGCTGTTTTTT. The variable domain in full, with the rest retrieved from reference TRBV28 and TRBJ2-2, is DVKVTQSSRYLVKRTGEKVFLECVQDMDHENMFWYRQDPGLGLRLIYFSYDVKMKEKGDIPEGYSVSREKKERFSLILESASTNQTSMYLCASSLGGSRGGELFFGEGSRLTVL.

The V and J genes are TRBV28 and TRBJ2-1; maybe TRBD2 (6 bases). From germline, CDR1 is MDHEN and CDR2 SYDVKM. CDR3 length: 16 residues. V was trimmed by 6 bases and J by 4 bases, leaving 19 bases between them. The CDR3 spells CASSSLAAWDYNEQFF. CDR3 DNA: TGTGCCAGCAGCTCACTAGCTGCTTGGGATTACAATGAGCAGTTCTTC.

The chain links TRBV5-1 to TRBJ2-1; D remains ambiguous. This CDR3 region has 13 residues. Germline assignment: CDR1 SGHRS and CDR2 YFSETQ. Trimming cost V 0 bases and J 6 bases, with 7 bases left between them. CDR3: CASSLEITNEQFF. The CDR3 DNA reads TGCGCCAGCAGCTTGGAAATCACCAATGAGCAGTTCTTC.

A remark on this clone: Distinct nucleotide sequences in the sample also encode this CDR3. The rearrangement joins TRBV18 to TRBJ2-1, with D uncertain. Germline loops: CDR1 KGHSH, CDR2 LQKENI. V was cut by 2 bases and J by 5 bases, with 7 bases left in between. The CDR3 runs to 13 residues. This CDR3 is CASSPGRNNEQFF. CDR3 nucleotide sequence: TGTGCCAGCTCACCAGGTCGAAACAATGAGCAGTTCTTC.

This clone was seen a handful of times. The same CDR3 can be traced to other DNA sequences in this sample. The rearrangement links TRBV28 to TRBJ1-4; perhaps TRBD1 as D (5 bases). Trimming cost V 2 bases and J 3 bases, with 7 bases left between them. CDR1 is MDHEN and CDR2 is SYDVKM in the germline V gene. This CDR3 spans 14 amino acids. This chain's CDR3 is CASSLTGPNEKLFF. The CDR3 DNA reads TGTGCCAGCAGTTTAACGGGACCTAATGAAAAACTGTTTTTT.